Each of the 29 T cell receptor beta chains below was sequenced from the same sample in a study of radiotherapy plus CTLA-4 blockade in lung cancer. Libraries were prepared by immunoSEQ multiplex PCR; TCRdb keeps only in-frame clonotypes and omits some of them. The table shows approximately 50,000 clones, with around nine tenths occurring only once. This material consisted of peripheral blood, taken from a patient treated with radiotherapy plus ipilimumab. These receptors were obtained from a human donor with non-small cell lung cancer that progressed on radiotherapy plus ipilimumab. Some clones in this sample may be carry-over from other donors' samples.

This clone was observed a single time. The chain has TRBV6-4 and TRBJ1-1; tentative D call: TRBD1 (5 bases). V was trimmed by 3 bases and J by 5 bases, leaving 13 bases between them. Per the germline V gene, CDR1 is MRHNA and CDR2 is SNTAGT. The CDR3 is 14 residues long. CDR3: CASSEGGEETEAFF. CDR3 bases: TGTGCCAGCAGTGAAGGAGGGGAGGAAACTGAAGCTTTCTTT.

CDR3 coding DNA: TGTGCCGTACCAGGGGGCTCCACTGAAGCTTTCTTT. Translated: CAVPGGSTEAFF. The chain combines TRBV10-3 with TRBJ1-1; 8 bases match TRBD1. The CDR3 is made up of 12 amino acids. Germline trimming cut 11 bases from V and 4 bases from J; bases unmatched to any gene: 6. Germline V gene sequence: CDR1 ENHRY, CDR2 SYGVKD.

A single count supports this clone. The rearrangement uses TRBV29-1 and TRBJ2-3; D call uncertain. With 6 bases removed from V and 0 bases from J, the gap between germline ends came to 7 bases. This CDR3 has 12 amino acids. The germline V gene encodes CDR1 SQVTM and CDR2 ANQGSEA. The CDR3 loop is CSVPTSTDTQYF. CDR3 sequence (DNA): TGCAGCGTCCCTACTAGCACAGATACGCAGTATTTT.

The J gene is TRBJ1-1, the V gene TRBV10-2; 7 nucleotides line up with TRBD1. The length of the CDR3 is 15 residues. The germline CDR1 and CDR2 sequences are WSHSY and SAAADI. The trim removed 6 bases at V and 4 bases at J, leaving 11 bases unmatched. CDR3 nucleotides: TGCGCCAGCAGGGACTCTTCTCAGGGGGTCACTGAAGCTTTCTTT. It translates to CASRDSSQGVTEAFF.

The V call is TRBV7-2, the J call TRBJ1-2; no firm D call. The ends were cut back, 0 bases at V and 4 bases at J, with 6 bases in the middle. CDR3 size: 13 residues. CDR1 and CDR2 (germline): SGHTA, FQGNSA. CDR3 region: CASSLATPYGYTF. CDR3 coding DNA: TGTGCCAGCAGCTTAGCGACTCCCTATGGCTACACCTTC.

The CDR3 here is CASSYRALTGQGGYTF. The CDR3, as DNA: TGTGCCAGCAGTTACCGGGCCTTGACCGGACAGGGGGGCTACACCTTC. The chain links TRBV6-5 to TRBJ1-2; TRBD1 matches at 9 bases. Germline CDR1 MNHEY, CDR2 SVGAGI. The CDR3 loop spans 16 amino acids. Trimming at V came to 2 bases and at J to 8 bases, leaving 12 bases not matched to a gene.

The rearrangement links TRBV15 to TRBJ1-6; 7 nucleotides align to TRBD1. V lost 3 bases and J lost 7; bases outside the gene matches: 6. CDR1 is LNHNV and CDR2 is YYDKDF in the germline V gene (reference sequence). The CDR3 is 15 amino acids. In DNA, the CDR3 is TGTGCCACCAGCAGCGACAGGGAACCGAATTCACCCCTCCACTTT. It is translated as CATSSDREPNSPLHF.

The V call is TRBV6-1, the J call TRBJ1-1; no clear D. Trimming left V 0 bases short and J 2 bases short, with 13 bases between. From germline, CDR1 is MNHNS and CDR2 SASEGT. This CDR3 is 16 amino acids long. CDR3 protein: CASSEASGRYNTEAFF. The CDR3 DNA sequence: TGTGCCAGCAGTGAAGCGAGTGGCAGGTACAACACTGAAGCTTTCTTT.

CDR3 residues: CSVAGLAGGTRRETQYF. The CDR3, as DNA: TGCAGCGTCGCCGGACTAGCGGGAGGAACTCGGAGAGAGACCCAGTACTTC. The V call is TRBV29-1, the J call TRBJ2-5, with TRBD2 matching over 14 bases. The CDR3 has 17 residues. Germline trimming cut 6 bases from V and 4 bases from J; bases unmatched to any gene: 13. Germline CDR1 is SQVTM and CDR2 is ANQGSEA.

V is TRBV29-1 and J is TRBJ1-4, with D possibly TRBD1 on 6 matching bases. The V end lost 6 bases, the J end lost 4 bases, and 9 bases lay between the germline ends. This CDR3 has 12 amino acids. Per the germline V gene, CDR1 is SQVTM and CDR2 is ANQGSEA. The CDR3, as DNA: TGCAGCGTGGGGGCCTTTAATGAAAAACTGTTTTTT. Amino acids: CSVGAFNEKLFF. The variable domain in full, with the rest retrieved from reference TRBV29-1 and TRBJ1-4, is SAVISQKPSRDICQRGTSLTIQCQVDSQVTMMFWYRQQPGQSLTLIATANQGSEATYESGFVIDKFPISRPNLTFSTLTVSNMSPEDSSIYLCSVGAFNEKLFFGSGTQLSVL.

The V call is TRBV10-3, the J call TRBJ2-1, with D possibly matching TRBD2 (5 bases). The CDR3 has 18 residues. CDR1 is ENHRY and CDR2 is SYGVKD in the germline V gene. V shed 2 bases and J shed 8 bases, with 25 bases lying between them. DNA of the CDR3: TGTGCCATCAGTGAGGCGGGTGCCCCTGCCCCCGGTGGCGATGAGCAGTTCTTC. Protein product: CAISEAGAPAPGGDEQFF.

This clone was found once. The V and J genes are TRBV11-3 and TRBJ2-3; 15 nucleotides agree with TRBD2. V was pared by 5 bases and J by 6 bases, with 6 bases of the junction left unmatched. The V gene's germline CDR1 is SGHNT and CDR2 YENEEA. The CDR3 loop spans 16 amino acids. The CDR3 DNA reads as TGTGCCAGCAGCCGCCGGACTAGCGGGAGGGCGGATACGCAGTATTTT. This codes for CASSRRTSGRADTQYF.

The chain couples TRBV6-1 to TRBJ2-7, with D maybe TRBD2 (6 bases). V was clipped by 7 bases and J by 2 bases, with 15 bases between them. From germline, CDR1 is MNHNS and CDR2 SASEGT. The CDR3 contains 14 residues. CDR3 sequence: CASMVGGATYEQYF. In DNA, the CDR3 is TGTGCCAGCATGGTCGGCGGGGCCACCTACGAGCAGTACTTC.

CDR3 in amino acids: CASSREVGQPQHF. The DNA of the CDR3 is TGTGCCAGCAGCCGAGAGGTAGGTCAGCCCCAGCATTTT. This chain connects TRBV28 to TRBJ1-5, with no clear D. This CDR3 has 13 residues. Per germline, CDR1 MDHEN and CDR2 SYDVKM. The ends were cut back, 6 bases at V and 6 bases at J, with 12 bases in the middle.

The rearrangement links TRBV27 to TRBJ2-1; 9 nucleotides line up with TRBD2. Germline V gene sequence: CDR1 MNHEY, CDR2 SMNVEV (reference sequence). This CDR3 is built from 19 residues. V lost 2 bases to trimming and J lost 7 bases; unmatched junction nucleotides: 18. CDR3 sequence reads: CASSLRLLAGSIGGNEQFF. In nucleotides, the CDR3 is TGTGCCAGCAGTTTACGTCTGCTAGCGGGGAGTATTGGGGGGAATGAGCAGTTCTTC.

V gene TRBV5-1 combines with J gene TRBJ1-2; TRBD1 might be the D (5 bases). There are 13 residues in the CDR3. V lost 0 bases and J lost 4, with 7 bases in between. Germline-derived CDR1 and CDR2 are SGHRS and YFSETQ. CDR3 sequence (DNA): TGCGCCAGCAGCTTGGGACAGATCTATGGCTACACCTTC. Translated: CASSLGQIYGYTF.

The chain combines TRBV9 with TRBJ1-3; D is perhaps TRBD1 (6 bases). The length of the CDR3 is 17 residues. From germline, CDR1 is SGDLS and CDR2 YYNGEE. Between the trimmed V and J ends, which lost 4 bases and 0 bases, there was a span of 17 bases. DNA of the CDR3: TGTGCCAGCAGCCTCTCCGGGACATCCAACTCTGGAAACACCATATATTTT. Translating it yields CASSLSGTSNSGNTIYF.

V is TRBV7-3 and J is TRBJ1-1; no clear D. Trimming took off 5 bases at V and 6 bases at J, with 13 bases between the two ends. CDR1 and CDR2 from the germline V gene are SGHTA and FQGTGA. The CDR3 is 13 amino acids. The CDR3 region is CASSRSTTSEAFF. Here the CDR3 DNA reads TGTGCCAGCAGCCGAAGCACTACCTCTGAAGCTTTCTTT.

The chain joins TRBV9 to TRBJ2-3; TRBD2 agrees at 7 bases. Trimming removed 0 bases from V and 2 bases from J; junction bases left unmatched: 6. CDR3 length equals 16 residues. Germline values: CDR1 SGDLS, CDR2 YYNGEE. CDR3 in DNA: TGTGCCAGCAGCGTAGGAGTGGGAGGGTACACAGATACGCAGTATTTT. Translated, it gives CASSVGVGGYTDTQYF.

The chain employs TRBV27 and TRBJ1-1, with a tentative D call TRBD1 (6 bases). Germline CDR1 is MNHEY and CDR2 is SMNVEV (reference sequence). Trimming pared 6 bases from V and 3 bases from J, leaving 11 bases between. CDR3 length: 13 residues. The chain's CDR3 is CASRKNRDTEAFF. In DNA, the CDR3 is TGTGCCAGCAGAAAAAACAGGGACACTGAAGCTTTCTTT.

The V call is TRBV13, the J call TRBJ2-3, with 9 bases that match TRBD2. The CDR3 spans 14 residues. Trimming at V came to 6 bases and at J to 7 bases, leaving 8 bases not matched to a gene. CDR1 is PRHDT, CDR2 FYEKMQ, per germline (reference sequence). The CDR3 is CASSLRGGRNTQYF. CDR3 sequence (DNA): TGTGCCAGCAGTTTGCGGGGGGGCCGGAATACGCAGTATTTT.

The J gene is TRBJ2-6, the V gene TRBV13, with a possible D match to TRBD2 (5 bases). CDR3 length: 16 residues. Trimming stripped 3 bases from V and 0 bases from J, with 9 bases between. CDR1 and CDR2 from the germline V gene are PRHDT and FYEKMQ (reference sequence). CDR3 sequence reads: CASSFRRGSGANVLTF. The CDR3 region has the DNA TGTGCCAGCAGCTTCCGACGGGGCTCTGGGGCCAACGTCCTGACTTTC.

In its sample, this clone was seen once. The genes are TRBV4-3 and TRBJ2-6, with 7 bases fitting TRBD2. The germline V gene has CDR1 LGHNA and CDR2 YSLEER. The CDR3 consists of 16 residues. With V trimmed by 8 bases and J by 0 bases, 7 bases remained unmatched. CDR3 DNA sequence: TGCGCCAGCGGGAGGGCGGCGATCTCTGGGGCCAACGTCCTGACTTTC. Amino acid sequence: CASGRAAISGANVLTF.

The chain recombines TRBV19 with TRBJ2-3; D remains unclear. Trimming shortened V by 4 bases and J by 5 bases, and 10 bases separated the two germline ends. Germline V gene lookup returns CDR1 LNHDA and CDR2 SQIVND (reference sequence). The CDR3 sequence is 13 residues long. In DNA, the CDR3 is TGTGCCAGTAGTAGTAATCACGGAGATACGCAGTATTTT. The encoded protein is CASSSNHGDTQYF.

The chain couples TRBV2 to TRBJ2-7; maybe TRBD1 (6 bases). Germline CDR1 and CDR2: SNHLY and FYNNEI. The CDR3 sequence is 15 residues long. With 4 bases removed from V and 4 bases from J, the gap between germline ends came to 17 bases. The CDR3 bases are TGTGCCAGCAGTGGGGGCAGGGGCTTTGGGTACGAGCAGTACTTC. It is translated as CASSGGRGFGYEQYF.

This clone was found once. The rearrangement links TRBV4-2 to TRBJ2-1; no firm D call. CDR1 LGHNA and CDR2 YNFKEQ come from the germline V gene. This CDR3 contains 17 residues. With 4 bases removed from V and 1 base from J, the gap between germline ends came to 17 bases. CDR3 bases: TGTGCCAGCAGCCCCCTTAGCCCGCCTTTATCCTACAATGAGCAGTTCTTC. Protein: CASSPLSPPLSYNEQFF.

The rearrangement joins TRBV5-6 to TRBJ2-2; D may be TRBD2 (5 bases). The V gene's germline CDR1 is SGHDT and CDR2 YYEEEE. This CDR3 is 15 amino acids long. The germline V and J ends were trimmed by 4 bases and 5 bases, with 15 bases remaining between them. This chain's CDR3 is CASSPWTDYTGELFF. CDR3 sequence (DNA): TGTGCCAGCAGCCCCTGGACCGACTATACCGGGGAGCTGTTTTTT.

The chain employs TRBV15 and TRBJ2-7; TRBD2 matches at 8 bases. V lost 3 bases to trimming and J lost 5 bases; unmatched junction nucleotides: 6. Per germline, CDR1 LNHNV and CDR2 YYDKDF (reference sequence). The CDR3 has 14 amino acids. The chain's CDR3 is CATSRSGSTDEQYF. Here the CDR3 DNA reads TGTGCCACCAGCAGGAGCGGGAGCACCGACGAGCAGTACTTC.

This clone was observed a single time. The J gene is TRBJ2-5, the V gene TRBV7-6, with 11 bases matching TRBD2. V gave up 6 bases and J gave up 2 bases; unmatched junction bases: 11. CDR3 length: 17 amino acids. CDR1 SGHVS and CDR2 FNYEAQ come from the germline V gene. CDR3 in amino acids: CASRKHPGLAEQETQYF. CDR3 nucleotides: TGTGCCAGCAGAAAACACCCGGGACTAGCGGAACAAGAGACCCAGTACTTC.